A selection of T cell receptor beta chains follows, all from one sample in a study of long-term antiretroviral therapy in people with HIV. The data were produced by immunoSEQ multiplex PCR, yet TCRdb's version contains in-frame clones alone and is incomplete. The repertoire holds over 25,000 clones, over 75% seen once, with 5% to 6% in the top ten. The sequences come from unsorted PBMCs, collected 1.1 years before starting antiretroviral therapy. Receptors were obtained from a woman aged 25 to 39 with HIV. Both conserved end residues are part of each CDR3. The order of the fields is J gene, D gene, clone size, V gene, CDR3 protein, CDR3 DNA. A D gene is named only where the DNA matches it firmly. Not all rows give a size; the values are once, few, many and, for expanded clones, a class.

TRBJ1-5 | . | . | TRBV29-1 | CSVTSTDSNQPQHF | TGCAGCGTCACCTCGACGGATAGCAATCAGCCCCAGCATTTT
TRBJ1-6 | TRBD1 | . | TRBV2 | CASSDGWTGDPLHF | TGTGCCAGCAGTGATGGTTGGACAGGGGACCCCCTCCACTTT
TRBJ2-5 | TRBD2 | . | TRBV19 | CASSDGTSGQETQYF | TGTGCCAGTAGTGACGGGACTAGCGGACAAGAGACCCAGTACTTC
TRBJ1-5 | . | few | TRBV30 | CAWSDSGGQPQHF | TGTGCCTGGAGTGACAGCGGGGGTCAGCCCCAGCATTTT
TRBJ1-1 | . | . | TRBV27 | CASSLIAVNTEAFF | TGTGCCAGCAGTTTAATTGCCGTTAACACTGAAGCTTTCTTT
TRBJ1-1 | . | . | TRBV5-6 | CASSAGSEAFF | TGTGCCAGCAGCGCAGGGTCTGAAGCTTTCTTT
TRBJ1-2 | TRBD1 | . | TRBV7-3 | CASSQGTGAGYTF | TGTGCCAGCAGCCAAGGGACAGGGGCCGGCTACACCTTC
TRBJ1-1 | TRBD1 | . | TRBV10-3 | CAISESRDRGLSEAFF | TGTGCCATCAGTGAGTCAAGGGACAGGGGGCTGTCTGAAGCTTTCTTT
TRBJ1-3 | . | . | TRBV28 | CASSISWRDTIYF | TGTGCCAGCAGTATTTCTTGGCGGGACACCATATATTTT
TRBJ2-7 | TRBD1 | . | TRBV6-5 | CASSYSTLTGASF | TGTGCCAGCAGTTACTCGACACTGACAGGGGCCAGCTTC
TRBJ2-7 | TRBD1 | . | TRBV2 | CASSAVGTGTYEQYF | TGTGCCAGCAGTGCAGTGGGGACAGGGACCTACGAGCAGTACTTC
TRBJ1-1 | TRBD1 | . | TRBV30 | CAWRDSQRMNTEAFF | TGTGCCTGGCGGGACAGCCAGCGCATGAACACTGAAGCTTTCTTT
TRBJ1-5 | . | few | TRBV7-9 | CASSLDNQPQHF | TGTGCCAGCAGCTTGGATAATCAGCCCCAGCATTTT
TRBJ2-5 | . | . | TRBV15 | CATSRVSDQETQYF | TGTGCCACCAGCAGAGTATCCGACCAAGAGACCCAGTACTTC
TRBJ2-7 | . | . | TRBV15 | CATSRHQGSGEQYF | TGTGCCACCAGCAGACACCAGGGTTCTGGCGAGCAGTACTTC
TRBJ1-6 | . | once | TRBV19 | CASKEGLLNSPLHF | TGTGCCAGTAAGGAGGGGTTACTTAATTCACCCCTCCACTTT
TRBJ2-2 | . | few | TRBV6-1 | CASSGGTDTGELFF | TGTGCCAGCTCAGGGGGGACGGACACCGGGGAGCTGTTTTTT
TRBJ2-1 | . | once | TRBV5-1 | CASIGAGYNEQFF | TGCGCCAGCATTGGCGCGGGGTACAATGAGCAGTTCTTC
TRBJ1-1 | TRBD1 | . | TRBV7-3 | CASSLRGTANTEAFF | TGTGCCAGCAGCTTACGGGGGACAGCCAACACTGAAGCTTTCTTT
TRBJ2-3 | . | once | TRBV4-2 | CASSQDSGTDTQYF | TGTGCCAGCAGCCAAGATAGTGGCACAGATACGCAGTATTTT
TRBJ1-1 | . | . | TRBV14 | CASSQAPLRGNTEAFF | TGTGCCAGCAGCCAAGCCCCACTCAGAGGGAACACTGAAGCTTTCTTT
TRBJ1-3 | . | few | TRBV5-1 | CASSAAKGITSGNTIYF | TGCGCCAGCAGCGCAGCGAAGGGGATCACCTCTGGAAACACCATATATTTT
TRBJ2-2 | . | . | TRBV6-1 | CASRNTGELFF | TGTGCCAGCAGGAACACCGGGGAGCTGTTTTTT
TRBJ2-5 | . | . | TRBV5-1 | CASSLTGRTETQYF | TGCGCCAGCAGCTTGACAGGGAGGACGGAGACCCAGTACTTC
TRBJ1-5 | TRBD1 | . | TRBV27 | CASRSTQGARDQPQHF | TGTGCCAGCAGATCTACTCAGGGGGCAAGGGATCAGCCCCAGCATTTT
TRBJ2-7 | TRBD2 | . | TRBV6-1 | CASSEGLAAAYEQYF | TGTGCCAGCAGTGAAGGACTAGCGGCAGCCTACGAGCAGTACTTC
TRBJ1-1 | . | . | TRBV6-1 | CASSEQGMNTEAFF | TGTGCCAGCAGTGAACAGGGGATGAACACTGAAGCTTTCTTT
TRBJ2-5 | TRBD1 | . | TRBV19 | CATSGAGGYETQYF | TGTGCCACCTCCGGGGCAGGGGGCTACGAGACCCAGTACTTC
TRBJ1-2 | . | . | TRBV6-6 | CASSYLTTGINYGYTF | TGTGCCAGCAGTTACCTTACGACAGGAATTAACTATGGCTACACCTTC
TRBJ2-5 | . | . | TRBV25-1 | CASSEWGSKQETQYF | TGTGCCAGCAGTGAATGGGGCAGCAAGCAAGAGACCCAGTACTTC
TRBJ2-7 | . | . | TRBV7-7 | CASSVSVGASEQYF | TGTGCCAGCAGCGTTAGCGTAGGGGCTAGCGAGCAGTACTTC
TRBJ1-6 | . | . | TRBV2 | CASTKDIPGSSYNSPLHF | TGTGCCAGCACCAAGGACATCCCCGGGAGCTCCTATAATTCACCCCTCCACTTT
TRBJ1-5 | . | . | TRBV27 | CASSLTGSQPQHF | TGTGCCAGCAGTCTCACTGGGAGCCAGCCCCAGCATTTT
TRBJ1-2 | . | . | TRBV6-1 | CAGSGGPLGYTF | TGTGCCGGAAGCGGGGGGCCCCTTGGCTACACCTTC
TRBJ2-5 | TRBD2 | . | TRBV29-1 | CSVEVTGGGIQETQYF | TGCAGCGTTGAGGTCACGGGAGGGGGGATTCAAGAGACCCAGTACTTC
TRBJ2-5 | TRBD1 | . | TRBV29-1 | CSVASGTGGETQYF | TGCAGCGTTGCCAGCGGGACAGGGGGAGAGACCCAGTACTTC
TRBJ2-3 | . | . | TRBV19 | CASSIKAQTSTDTQYF | TGTGCCAGTAGTATAAAAGCGCAAACTAGCACAGATACGCAGTATTTT
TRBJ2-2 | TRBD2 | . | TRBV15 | CATSVTRTSGAYTGELFF | TGTGCCACCAGCGTCACCAGGACTAGCGGGGCCTACACCGGGGAGCTGTTTTTT
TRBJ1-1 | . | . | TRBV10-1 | CASNWGEGTEAFF | TGCGCCAGCAATTGGGGAGAGGGCACTGAAGCTTTCTTT
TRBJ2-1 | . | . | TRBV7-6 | CASSLETGWRENEQFF | TGTGCCAGCAGCTTGGAGACAGGTTGGCGTGAGAATGAGCAGTTCTTC
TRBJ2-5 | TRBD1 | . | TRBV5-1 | CASSLQGASQETQYF | TGCGCCAGCAGCTTGCAGGGGGCCAGCCAAGAGACCCAGTACTTC
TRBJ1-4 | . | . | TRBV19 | CASSEPLGKLFF | TGTGCCAGTAGTGAGCCCCTGGGGAAACTGTTTTTT
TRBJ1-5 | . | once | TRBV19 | CASSMVLGFNQPQHF | TGTGCCAGTAGTATGGTTCTTGGTTTTAATCAGCCCCAGCATTTT